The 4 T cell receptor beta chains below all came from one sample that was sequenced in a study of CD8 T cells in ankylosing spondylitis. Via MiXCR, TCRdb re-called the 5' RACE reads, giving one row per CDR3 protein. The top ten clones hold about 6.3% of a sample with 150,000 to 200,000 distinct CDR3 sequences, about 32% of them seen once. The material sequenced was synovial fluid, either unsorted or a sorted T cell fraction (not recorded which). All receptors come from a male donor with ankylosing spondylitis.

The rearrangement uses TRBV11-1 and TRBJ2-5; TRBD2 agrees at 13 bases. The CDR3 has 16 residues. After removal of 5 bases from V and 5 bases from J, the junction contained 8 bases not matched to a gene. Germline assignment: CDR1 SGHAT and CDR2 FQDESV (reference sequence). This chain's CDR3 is CASSPGTSGDGETQYF. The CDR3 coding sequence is TGTGCCAGCAGCCCCGGGACTAGCGGGGATGGGGAGACCCAGTACTTC.

CDR3 coding DNA: TGTGCCAGCAGTTTTCGCCGGACAGGGGGATCGTTGTACAATGAGCAGTTCTTC. It yields the protein CASSFRRTGGSLYNEQFF. V is TRBV28 and J is TRBJ2-1; 10 bases map to TRBD1. The CDR3 has 18 residues. V was pared by 3 bases and J by 4 bases, with 12 bases of the junction left unmatched. Germline V gene sequence: CDR1 MDHEN, CDR2 SYDVKM.

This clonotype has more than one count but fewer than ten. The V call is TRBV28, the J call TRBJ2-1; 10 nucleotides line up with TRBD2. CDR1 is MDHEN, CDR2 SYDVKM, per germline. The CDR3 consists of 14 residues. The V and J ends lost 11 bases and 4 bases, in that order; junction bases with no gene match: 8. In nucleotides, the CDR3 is TGTGCCCACCGCCCTAGCGGGAGTTACAATGAGCAGTTCTTC. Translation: CAHRPSGSYNEQFF.

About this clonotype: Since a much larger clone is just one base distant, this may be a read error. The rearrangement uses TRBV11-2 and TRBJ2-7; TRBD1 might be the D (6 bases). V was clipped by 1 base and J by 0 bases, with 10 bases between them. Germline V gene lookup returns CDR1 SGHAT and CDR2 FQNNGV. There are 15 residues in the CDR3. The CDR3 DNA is TGTGCCAGCAGCTTAGTGACAGGCGTCTCCTACGAGCAGTACTTC. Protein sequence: CASSLVTGVSYEQYF.